Listed here are 10 T cell receptor beta chains from one sample, sequenced in a study of response to subunit inactivated influenza vaccine. MiXCR, applied by TCRdb to the RT-PCR reads, yields one record per CDR3 protein. The sample shows approximately 530,000 distinct CDR3 sequences, 6.5% to 8% of them seen only once. The sample was PBMCs from blood, taken around 25 months after vaccination. The receptor source for this set is a man aged 50 to 69 who received an inactivated influenza vaccine.

This clonotype came up many times. This chain joins TRBV10-3 and TRBJ2-7, with TRBD2 matching over 8 bases. The length of the CDR3 is 14 residues. CDR1 and CDR2 from the germline V gene are ENHRY and SYGVKD. V gave up 1 base and J gave up 1 base; unmatched junction bases: 0. The CDR3 DNA is TGTGCCATCAGTGAGTTAGCGGGGTCCTACGAGCAGTACTTC. Translated, it gives CAISELAGSYEQYF.

This chain uses TRBV20-1 with TRBJ2-3; 10 bases map to TRBD2. The germline CDR1 and CDR2 sequences are DFQATT and SNEGSKA (reference sequence). V lost 3 bases to trimming and J lost 5 bases; unmatched junction nucleotides: 5. The CDR3 covers 14 residues. The CDR3: CSASDLAGEDTQYF. The CDR3 bases are TGCAGTGCTAGTGATCTAGCGGGAGAAGATACGCAGTATTTT.

This clonotype was seen at least ten times. J is TRBJ2-1 and V is TRBV4-1; tentatively, D is TRBD2 (5 bases). This CDR3 has 19 residues. Trimming removed 4 bases at V and 0 bases at J, with 22 bases between. Germline V gene data show CDR1 as MGHRA and CDR2 as YSYEKL. For the CDR3, the DNA is TGCGCCAGCAGCCTAACTTCGCTAAGTGGACTGAGCTCCTACAATGAGCAGTTCTTC. Encoded protein: CASSLTSLSGLSSYNEQFF.

This clonotype was seen more than once but under ten times. In DNA form, the CDR3 reads TGTGCCAGCAGTGGGCGACAGGGAACCTACAATGAGCAGTTCTTC. Protein product: CASSGRQGTYNEQFF. V and J are TRBV12-3 or TRBV12-4 and TRBJ2-1, with 7 bases fitting TRBD1. This CDR3 comprises 15 residues. V was clipped by 5 bases and J by 2 bases; unmatched bases: 6.

The chain recombines TRBV20-1 with TRBJ2-7; TRBD2 matches at 8 bases. CDR3 length equals 15 residues. Germline V CDR1 and CDR2: DFQATT, SNEGSKA (reference sequence). Trimming at V came to 2 bases and at J to 7 bases, leaving 13 bases not matched to a gene. The CDR3 sequence: CSARNRAGDSREQYF. Written as DNA, the CDR3 is TGCAGTGCTAGAAATAGAGCGGGAGACTCACGGGAGCAGTACTTC.

This clonotype was seen more than once but under ten times. The rearrangement links TRBV20-1 to TRBJ2-3; 12 positions agree with TRBD2. V lost 3 bases and J lost 6; bases outside the gene matches: 4. Germline V lookup: CDR1 DFQATT, CDR2 SNEGSKA (reference sequence). The CDR3 is 14 amino acids. The CDR3 DNA sequence: TGCAGTGCTAGGACGACTAGCGGGGGCGATACGCAGTATTTT. Its protein is CSARTTSGGDTQYF.

The V and J genes are TRBV20-1 and TRBJ2-5, with a tentative D call TRBD1 (5 bases). Trimming removed 7 bases from V and 5 bases from J, with 17 bases in between. The CDR3 loop spans 13 amino acids. Germline V CDR1 and CDR2: DFQATT, SNEGSKA (reference sequence). CDR3 protein: CSVYSQGFETQYF. Written as DNA, the CDR3 is TGCAGTGTATATAGCCAGGGCTTCGAGACCCAGTACTTC.

This clonotype came up many times. The chain combines TRBV4-1 with TRBJ1-4; D uncertain. Per the germline V gene, CDR1 is MGHRA and CDR2 is YSYEKL. The CDR3 has 16 amino acids. Trimming stripped 6 bases from V and 0 bases from J, with 14 bases between. CDR3 in DNA: TGCGCCAGCAGAACGCGGGAGGCCGCAACTAATGAAAAACTGTTTTTT. Its translation: CASRTREAATNEKLFF.

This clonotype was recorded many times. The chain uses TRBV28 and TRBJ2-5; D perhaps matches TRBD2 (7 bases). From germline, CDR1 is MDHEN and CDR2 SYDVKM. The CDR3 has 16 residues. Trimming cost V 7 bases and J 3 bases, with 21 bases left between them. The CDR3 reads CASTLEGGGGKETQYF. CDR3 nucleotides: TGTGCCAGCACCTTGGAGGGGGGCGGGGGAAAAGAGACCCAGTACTTC.

This clonotype occurred a few times. For the CDR3, the DNA is TGTGCCAGCTCACAAACAGGGGCAGGAAACACCATATATTTT. This translates into CASSQTGAGNTIYF. The chain has TRBV18 and TRBJ1-3; TRBD1 matches 7 bases. Germline CDR1 KGHSH, CDR2 LQKENI. Germline trimming cut 4 bases from V and 4 bases from J; bases unmatched to any gene: 4. This CDR3 is built from 14 residues.